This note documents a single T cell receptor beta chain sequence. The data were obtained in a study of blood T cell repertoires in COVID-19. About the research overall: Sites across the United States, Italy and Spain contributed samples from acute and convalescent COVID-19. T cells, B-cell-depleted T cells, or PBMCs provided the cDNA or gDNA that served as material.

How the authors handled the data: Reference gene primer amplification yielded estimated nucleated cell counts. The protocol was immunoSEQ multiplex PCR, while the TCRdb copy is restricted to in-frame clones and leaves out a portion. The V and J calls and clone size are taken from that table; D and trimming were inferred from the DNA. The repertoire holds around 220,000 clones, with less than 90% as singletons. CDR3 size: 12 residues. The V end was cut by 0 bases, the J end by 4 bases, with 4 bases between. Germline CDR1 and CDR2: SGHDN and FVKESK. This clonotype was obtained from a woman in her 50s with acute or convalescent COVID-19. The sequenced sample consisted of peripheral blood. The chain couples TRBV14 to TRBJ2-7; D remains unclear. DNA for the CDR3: TGTGCCAGCAGCCAAGAAATATACGAGCAGTACTTC. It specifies CASSQEIYEQYF.